The 9 T cell receptor beta chains listed next were all sequenced from one sample in a study of glioma-infiltrating T cells. Using RNA template, CDR3s of TCR alpha and beta were amplified with iRepertoire arm-PCR. TCRdb recomputed calls from the multiplex PCR reads with MiXCR, one row per CDR3 protein. The table includes around 150,000 distinct CDR3 sequences, about two fifths detected once. The sample taken for sequencing was glioma tissue, nonneoplastic brain tissue, or PBMCs (not recorded which). The receptors here all came from a human donor with low-grade glioma or glioblastoma, undergoing nonglioma brain surgery, or in good health (not recorded which).

This clonotype was detected only a few times. The CDR3 protein is CASKNLVGNEQFF. In DNA form, the CDR3 reads TGTGCCAGCAAGAATCTAGTAGGCAATGAGCAGTTCTTC. The genes are TRBV27 and TRBJ2-1; D gene unclear. The CDR3 length is 13 residues. The germline V gene encodes CDR1 MNHEY and CDR2 SMNVEV (reference sequence). The germline V and J ends were trimmed by 7 bases and 6 bases, with 13 bases remaining between them.

This clonotype was detected once. The chain combines TRBV20-1 with TRBJ2-7, with a possible D match to TRBD1 (6 bases). This CDR3 is 13 amino acids long. Germline assignment: CDR1 DFQATT and CDR2 SNEGSKA (reference sequence). Between the trimmed V and J ends, which lost 3 bases and 4 bases, there was a span of 13 bases. The CDR3 is CSASTGMRYEQYF. CDR3 nucleotides: TGCAGTGCTAGCACAGGGATGCGGTACGAGCAGTACTTC.

The sample holds a few counts of this clonotype. The V and J genes are TRBV28 and TRBJ1-6, with D tentatively TRBD1 (6 bases). Trimming took 5 bases from V and 6 from J, leaving 11 bases between them. Per the germline V gene, CDR1 is MDHEN and CDR2 is SYDVKM. This CDR3 is 14 amino acids long. This CDR3 is CASSPDSLNSPLHF. CDR3 bases: TGTGCCAGCAGTCCGGACAGTCTTAATTCACCCCTCCACTTT.

This chain joins TRBV24-1 and TRBJ2-3, with TRBD2 as a possible D gene (5 bases). V was pared by 7 bases and J by 4 bases, with 8 bases between. Per germline, CDR1 KGHDR and CDR2 SFDVKD. The CDR3 length is 12 residues. CDR3 residues: CATRDFSDTQYF. CDR3 nucleotides: TGTGCCACCAGGGACTTCTCAGATACGCAGTATTTT.

V is TRBV10-3 and J is TRBJ1-5; D perhaps matches TRBD1 (6 bases). The CDR3 spans 16 residues. Germline CDR1 reads ENHRY; CDR2 reads SYGVKD. The V end was cut by 5 bases, the J end by 0 bases, with 14 bases between. CDR3: CAISFKTGSSNQPQHF. In DNA form, the CDR3 reads TGTGCCATCAGTTTCAAAACAGGGAGTAGCAATCAGCCCCAGCATTTT.

The chain uses TRBV5-4 and TRBJ1-6, with D perhaps TRBD1 (5 bases). The CDR3 extends over 15 amino acids. Germline V gene lookup returns CDR1 SGHNT and CDR2 YYREEE (reference sequence). V was trimmed by 4 bases and J by 7 bases, leaving 15 bases between them. The CDR3 region is CASSPGTFSNSPLHF. DNA for the CDR3: TGTGCCAGCAGCCCTGGGACTTTCTCCAATTCACCCCTCCACTTT.

The chain is built from TRBV20-1 and TRBJ2-3; a weak D match, TRBD1 (6 bases). Trimming shortened V by 0 bases and J by 4 bases, and 14 bases separated the two germline ends. The CDR3 extends over 15 amino acids. CDR1 is DFQATT and CDR2 is SNEGSKA in the germline V gene (reference sequence). CDR3 sequence: CSARDSVKGADTQYF. CDR3 nucleotides: TGCAGTGCTAGAGATAGCGTAAAGGGGGCAGATACGCAGTATTTT.

This clonotype was seen a handful of times. The chain couples TRBV7-9 to TRBJ2-3; 9 bases agree with TRBD2. This CDR3 is built from 15 residues. CDR1 is SEHNR, CDR2 FQNEAQ, per germline (reference sequence). J lost 4 bases, V lost 1 base, and 3 bases had no gene match. CDR3 in DNA: TGTGCCAGCAGCTTAGGGACTAGCGTTTCAGATACGCAGTATTTT. This codes for CASSLGTSVSDTQYF.

This chain uses TRBV4-3 with TRBJ2-1; D possibly corresponds to TRBD2 (7 bases). Germline values: CDR1 LGHNA, CDR2 YSLEER. V was trimmed by 2 bases and J by 7 bases, leaving 9 bases between them. CDR3 length equals 13 residues. CDR3 protein: CASSQRGGNEQFF. The CDR3 DNA is TGCGCCAGCAGCCAAAGGGGGGGGAATGAGCAGTTCTTC.